Shown below are 18 T cell receptor beta chains from a single sample sequenced in a study of blood T cell repertoires in COVID-19. Produced via immunoSEQ multiplex PCR; TCRdb's table is partial and in-frame only. The sample holds 220,000 or so clones, roughly four fifths seen once. The specimen was peripheral blood. Receptor source: a woman aged 80 or over with COVID-19, enrolled during active disease.

The chain employs TRBV27 and TRBJ1-4, with D unresolved. CDR3 length equals 13 residues. Germline V gene sequence: CDR1 MNHEY, CDR2 SMNVEV (reference sequence). V lost 6 bases and J 7 bases, leaving 12 bases between the germline ends. Here the CDR3 reads CASRKEVGEKLFF. DNA of the CDR3: TGTGCCAGCAGAAAGGAGGTCGGTGAAAAACTGTTTTTT.

The chain is built from TRBV5-4 and TRBJ2-3; no reliable D call. Germline V gives CDR1 SGHNT, CDR2 YYREEE (reference sequence). The CDR3 is made up of 14 amino acids. Trimming removed 0 bases from V and 0 bases from J, with 5 bases in between. The CDR3 region is CASSLGGSTDTQYF. The CDR3 DNA reads as TGTGCCAGCAGCTTGGGTGGCAGCACAGATACGCAGTATTTT.

The rearrangement links TRBV19 to TRBJ2-6; 7 positions match TRBD1. Germline V gene lookup returns CDR1 LNHDA and CDR2 SQIVND (reference sequence). CDR3 length: 17 amino acids. The ends lost 8 bases at V and 1 base at J; junction bases unmatched: 11. DNA of the CDR3: TGTGCCAGTGGCCGGGGACAGTCAATATCTGGGGCCAACGTCCTGACTTTC. Protein: CASGRGQSISGANVLTF.

This clone was counted between two and nine times. The chain couples TRBV27 to TRBJ1-4; 7 bases are shared with TRBD1. The germline CDR1 and CDR2 sequences are MNHEY and SMNVEV (reference sequence). The CDR3 runs to 14 residues. The trim removed 8 bases at V and 8 bases at J, leaving 11 bases unmatched. CDR3 region: CASGSRQGREKLFF. For the CDR3, the DNA is TGTGCCAGCGGGAGCCGACAGGGTAGGGAAAAACTGTTTTTT.

The rearrangement uses TRBV19 and TRBJ2-5, with 7 bases fitting TRBD1. The germline V gene has CDR1 LNHDA and CDR2 SQIVND (reference sequence). This CDR3 spans 13 amino acids. The V gene end was trimmed by 6 bases and the J gene end by 2 bases; junction bases not matched to a gene: 3. The CDR3 spells CASSWTGQETQYF. CDR3 DNA: TGTGCCAGTAGCTGGACAGGACAAGAGACCCAGTACTTC. The variable domain in full, with the rest retrieved from reference TRBV19 and TRBJ2-5, is DGGITQSPKYLFRKEGQNVTLSCEQNLNHDAMYWYRQDPGQGLRLIYYSQIVNDFQKGDIAEGYSVSREKKESFPLTVTSAQKNPTAFYLCASSWTGQETQYFGPGTRLLVL.

The rearrangement uses TRBV28 and TRBJ1-3, with 9 bases fitting TRBD1. The CDR3 totals 15 residues. Trimming cost V 6 bases and J 0 bases; bases outside gene matches: 3. In germline, CDR1 is MDHEN, CDR2 SYDVKM. This CDR3 reads CASRTGGNSGNTIYF. In DNA form, the CDR3 reads TGTGCCAGCAGGACAGGGGGGAACTCTGGAAACACCATATATTTT.

On this clone: The same CDR3 can be traced to other DNA sequences in this sample. The rearrangement uses TRBV5-1 and TRBJ2-5; 7 nucleotides agree with TRBD2. The CDR3 has 15 residues. Germline V gene sequence: CDR1 SGHRS, CDR2 YFSETQ. With 4 bases clipped from V and 1 base from J, the junction kept 7 bases outside the gene matches. The CDR3 DNA sequence: TGCGCCAGCAGCCTCCAACCGGGGGGCCAAGAGACCCAGTACTTC. Its translation: CASSLQPGGQETQYF.

The chain carries TRBV6-5 and TRBJ1-6, with D unclear. This CDR3 region has 13 residues. Germline-derived CDR1 and CDR2 are MNHEY and SVGAGI. V was pared by 6 bases and J by 8 bases, with 11 bases between. The CDR3 nucleotides read TGTGCCAGCAGGAGGGTAGGAGATTCACCCCTCCACTTT. Translation: CASRRVGDSPLHF.

Written as DNA, the CDR3 is TGTGCCAGCAGATCGACAGGGGGGTACCAAGAGACCCAGTACTTC. It is translated as CASRSTGGYQETQYF. The chain carries TRBV5-4 and TRBJ2-5; 9 bases fit TRBD1. CDR1 is SGHNT, CDR2 YYREEE, per germline (reference sequence). Losses at the gene ends were 5 bases for V and 0 bases for J; bases not matched to a gene: 5. The CDR3 has 15 amino acids.

CDR3 nucleotide sequence: TGCGCCAGCAGCCCTCGAGGGACAGGCTCCTACGAGCAGTACTTC. Its protein is CASSPRGTGSYEQYF. The genes are TRBV5-1 and TRBJ2-7; 8 bases agree with TRBD1. Germline loops: CDR1 SGHRS, CDR2 YFSETQ. With V trimmed by 4 bases and J by 0 bases, 6 bases remained unmatched. The CDR3 is made up of 15 amino acids.

The CDR3 DNA reads as TGTGCCACCCCGACGGGGGGGCGAGACACCGGGGAGCTGTTTTTT. Translated, it gives CATPTGGRDTGELFF. This chain connects TRBV24-1 to TRBJ2-2; the match to TRBD2 covers 8 bases. CDR3 length: 15 amino acids. The trim removed 9 bases at V and 3 bases at J, leaving 8 bases unmatched. The germline V gene encodes CDR1 KGHDR and CDR2 SFDVKD.

The gene calls are TRBV18 and TRBJ2-3, with 15 positions matching TRBD2. CDR3 size: 16 residues. J gave up 3 bases and V 3 bases, and 1 base lay outside the gene matches. Germline CDR1 reads KGHSH; CDR2 reads LQKENI. The CDR3 region has the DNA TGTGCCAGCTCACCGGGACTAGCGGGAGGTACAGATACGCAGTATTTT. Translating it yields CASSPGLAGGTDTQYF.

The chain carries TRBV11-2 and TRBJ2-3, with D perhaps TRBD2 (6 bases). The germline CDR1 and CDR2 sequences are SGHAT and FQNNGV. The CDR3 runs 18 residues. V lost 6 bases to trimming and J lost 2 bases, with 24 bases between them. CDR3 sequence (DNA): TGTGCCAGCAGGGCCCCTGGCTGGAGGGGTGGGGCCACAGATACGCAGTATTTT. Translated: CASRAPGWRGGATDTQYF.

V and J are TRBV4-3 and TRBJ2-7; maybe TRBD2 (5 bases). Germline CDR1 and CDR2: LGHNA and YSLEER. Deletions cut 0 bases from V and 1 base from J, with 7 bases between. This CDR3 spans 14 amino acids. CDR3 loop: CASSQELGSYEQYF. CDR3 in DNA: TGCGCCAGCAGCCAAGAACTAGGTTCCTACGAGCAGTACTTC.

The chain carries TRBV9 and TRBJ1-1, with 7 positions matching TRBD1. The germline CDR1 and CDR2 sequences are SGDLS and YYNGEE. The CDR3 sequence is 14 residues long. V gave up 4 bases and J gave up 4 bases; unmatched junction bases: 7. As DNA, the CDR3 is TGTGCCAGCAGCCCTGCAGGGGGGCGCACTGAAGCTTTCTTT. Its translation is CASSPAGGRTEAFF.

This clone showed up just once. Different DNA sequences within this sample yield the same CDR3. This chain's CDR3 is CAWTGQGNQPQHF. CDR3 nucleotide sequence: TGTGCCTGGACCGGACAGGGGAATCAGCCCCAGCATTTT. The rearrangement joins TRBV30 to TRBJ1-5; 9 bases map to TRBD1. In germline, CDR1 is GTSNPN, CDR2 SVGIG (reference sequence). The CDR3 totals 13 residues. J was trimmed by 4 bases and V by 4 bases; bases with no gene match: 2.

This rearrangement joins TRBV15 to TRBJ2-3; the D is unclear. Between the trimmed V and J ends, which lost 5 bases and 6 bases, there was a span of 12 bases. Germline-derived CDR1 and CDR2 are LNHNV and YYDKDF (reference sequence). The CDR3 covers 13 residues. The CDR3 sequence: CATSRTLEDTQYF. CDR3 nucleotides: TGTGCCACCAGCCGTACCCTGGAGGATACGCAGTATTTT.

V and J are TRBV19 and TRBJ1-5; D remains unclear. Trimming pared 4 bases from V and 7 bases from J, leaving 14 bases between. The CDR3 contains 14 residues. Germline CDR1 and CDR2: LNHDA and SQIVND (reference sequence). The CDR3 here is CASSTDAPGQPQHF. In DNA, the CDR3 is TGTGCCAGTAGTACTGACGCACCGGGACAGCCCCAGCATTTT.